The T cell receptor beta chain under discussion was sequenced for a study of shared clonotypes between healthy human individuals. Study observations and caveats: Clonotypes which were not shared had lower generation probabilities than clonotypes that all four donors shared.

V lost 1 base to trimming and J lost 8 bases, with 12 bases between them. The germline V gene has CDR1 SGHNT and CDR2 YYREEE (reference sequence). CDR3 length equals 13 residues. Remarks on this clone: Its matching antigen is unknown.

It was at deep level that the assay was run. Only in-frame clones appear in the TCRdb table, and some are missing; sequencing was by immunoSEQ multiplex PCR. The data hold some 2 million clones, with about 95% observed a single time. Naive CD8 cells, CD45RO-negative and positively selected for CCR7, excluded terminally differentiated effector memory CD45RA+ cells. Adult donors, all healthy and HIV-negative, had no recent acute infections or vaccinations. Sequencing was performed on naive CD8+ T cells sorted from blood. This TCR derives from a man younger than 30 in good health. The chain employs TRBV5-4 and TRBJ1-2; D not resolved. This chain's CDR3 is CASSLFTAPGYTF. In DNA form, the CDR3 reads TGTGCCAGCAGCTTGTTCACTGCGCCCGGCTACACCTTC.